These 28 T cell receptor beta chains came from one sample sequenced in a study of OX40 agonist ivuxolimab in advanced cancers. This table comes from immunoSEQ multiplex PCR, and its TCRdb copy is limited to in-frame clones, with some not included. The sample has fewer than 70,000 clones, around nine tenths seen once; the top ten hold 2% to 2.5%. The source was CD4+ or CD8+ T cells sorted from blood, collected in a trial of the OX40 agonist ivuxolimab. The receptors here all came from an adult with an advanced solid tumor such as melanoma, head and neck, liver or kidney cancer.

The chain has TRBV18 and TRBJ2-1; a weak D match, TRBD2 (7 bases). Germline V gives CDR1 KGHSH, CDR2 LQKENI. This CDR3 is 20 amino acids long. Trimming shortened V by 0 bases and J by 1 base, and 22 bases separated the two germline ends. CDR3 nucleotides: TGTGCCAGCTCACCACCGCGGGGGCAGGGAGGGGACAAGTCCTACAATGAGCAGTTCTTC. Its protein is CASSPPRGQGGDKSYNEQFF.

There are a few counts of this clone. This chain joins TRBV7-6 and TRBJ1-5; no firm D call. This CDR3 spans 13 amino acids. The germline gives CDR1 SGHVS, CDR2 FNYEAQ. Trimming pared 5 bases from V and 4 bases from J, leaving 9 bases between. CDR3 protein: CASSKRVNQPQHF. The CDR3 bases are TGTGCCAGCAGCAAGAGGGTAAATCAGCCCCAGCATTTT.

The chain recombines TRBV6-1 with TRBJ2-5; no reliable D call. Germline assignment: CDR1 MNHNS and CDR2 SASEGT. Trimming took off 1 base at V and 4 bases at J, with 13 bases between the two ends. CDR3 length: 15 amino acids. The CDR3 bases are TGTGCCAGCAGTGAAGGTCGTAGGGCGAGAGAGACCCAGTACTTC. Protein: CASSEGRRARETQYF.

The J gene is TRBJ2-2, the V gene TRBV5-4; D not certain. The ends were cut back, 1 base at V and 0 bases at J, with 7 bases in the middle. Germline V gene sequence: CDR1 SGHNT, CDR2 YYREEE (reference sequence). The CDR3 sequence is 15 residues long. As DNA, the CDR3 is TGTGCCAGCAGCTTGCGAAGCTCGAACACCGGGGAGCTGTTTTTT. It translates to CASSLRSSNTGELFF.

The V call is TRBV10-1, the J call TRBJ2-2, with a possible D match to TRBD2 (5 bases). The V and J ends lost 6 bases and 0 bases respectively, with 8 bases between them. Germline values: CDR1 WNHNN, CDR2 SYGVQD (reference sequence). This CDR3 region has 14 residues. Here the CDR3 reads CASRLATNTGELFF. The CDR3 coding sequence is TGCGCCAGCAGGCTAGCTACGAACACCGGGGAGCTGTTTTTT.

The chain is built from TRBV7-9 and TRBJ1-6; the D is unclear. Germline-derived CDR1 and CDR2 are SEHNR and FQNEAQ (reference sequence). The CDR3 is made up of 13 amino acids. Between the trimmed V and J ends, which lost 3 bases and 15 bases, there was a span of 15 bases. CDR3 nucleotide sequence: TGTGCCAGCAGCTTTTCCGGGGTTCCATTCCTCCACTTT. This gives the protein CASSFSGVPFLHF.

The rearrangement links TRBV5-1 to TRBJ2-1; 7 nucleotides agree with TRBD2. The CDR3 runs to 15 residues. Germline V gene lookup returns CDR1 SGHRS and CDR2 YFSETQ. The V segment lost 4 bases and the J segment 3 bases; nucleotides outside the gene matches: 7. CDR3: CASSTPSGGYNEQFF. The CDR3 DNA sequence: TGCGCCAGCAGCACCCCTAGCGGTGGCTACAATGAGCAGTTCTTC.

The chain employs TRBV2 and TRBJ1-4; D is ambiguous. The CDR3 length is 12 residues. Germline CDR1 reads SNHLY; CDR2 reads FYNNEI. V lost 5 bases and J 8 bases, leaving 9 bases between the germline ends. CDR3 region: CASSKFGEKLFF. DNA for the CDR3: TGTGCCAGCAGTAAATTCGGGGAAAAACTGTTTTTT.

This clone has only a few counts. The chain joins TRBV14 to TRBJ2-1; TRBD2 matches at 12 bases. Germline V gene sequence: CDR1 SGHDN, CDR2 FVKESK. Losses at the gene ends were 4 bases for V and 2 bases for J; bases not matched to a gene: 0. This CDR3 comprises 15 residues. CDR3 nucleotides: TGTGCCAGCAGCCGACTAGCGGGAGCCTACAATGAGCAGTTCTTC. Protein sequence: CASSRLAGAYNEQFF.

The CDR3, as DNA: TGTGCCACCAGCAGAGGAGAGGGTTCGAGCAATCAGCCCCAGCATTTT. Its protein is CATSRGEGSSNQPQHF. The chain employs TRBV15 and TRBJ1-5; D unresolved. The CDR3 sequence is 16 residues long. V was clipped by 1 base and J by 1 base, with 11 bases between them. The germline V gene encodes CDR1 LNHNV and CDR2 YYDKDF (reference sequence). Complete variable domain (other parts from reference TRBV15 and TRBJ1-5): DAMVIQNPRYQVTQFGKPVTLSCSQTLNHNVMYWYQQKSSQAPKLLFHYYDKDFNNEADTPDNFQSRRPNTSFCFLDIRSPGLGDTAMYLCATSRGEGSSNQPQHFGDGTRLSIL.

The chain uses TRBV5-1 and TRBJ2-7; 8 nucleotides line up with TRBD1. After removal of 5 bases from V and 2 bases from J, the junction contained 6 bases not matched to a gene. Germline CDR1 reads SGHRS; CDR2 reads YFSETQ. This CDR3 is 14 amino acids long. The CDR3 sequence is CASRTGTGAYEQYF. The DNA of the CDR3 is TGCGCCAGCAGAACCGGGACAGGTGCCTACGAGCAGTACTTC.

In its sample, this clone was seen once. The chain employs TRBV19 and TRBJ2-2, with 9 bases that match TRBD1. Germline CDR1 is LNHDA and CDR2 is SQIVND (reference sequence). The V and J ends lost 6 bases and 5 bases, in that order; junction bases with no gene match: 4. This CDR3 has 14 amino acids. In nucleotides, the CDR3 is TGTGCCAGTAGGTGGACAGGGGCGACCGGGGAGCTGTTTTTT. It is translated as CASRWTGATGELFF.

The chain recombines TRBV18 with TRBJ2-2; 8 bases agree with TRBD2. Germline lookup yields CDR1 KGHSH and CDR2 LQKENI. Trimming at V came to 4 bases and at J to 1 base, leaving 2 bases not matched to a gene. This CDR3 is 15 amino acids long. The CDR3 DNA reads TGTGCCAGCTCACGGCTAGCGGGGAACACCGGGGAGCTGTTTTTT. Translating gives CASSRLAGNTGELFF.

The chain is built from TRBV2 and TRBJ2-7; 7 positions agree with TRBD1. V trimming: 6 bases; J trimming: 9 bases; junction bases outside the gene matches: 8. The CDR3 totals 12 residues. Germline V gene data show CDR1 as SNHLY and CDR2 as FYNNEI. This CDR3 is CASSPTGLVQYF. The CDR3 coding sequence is TGTGCCAGCAGCCCGACAGGGTTGGTGCAGTACTTC.

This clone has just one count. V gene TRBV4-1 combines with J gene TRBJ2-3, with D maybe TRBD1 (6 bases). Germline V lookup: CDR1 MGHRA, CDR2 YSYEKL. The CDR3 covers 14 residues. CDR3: CAVAPDRSTDTQYF. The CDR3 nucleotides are TGCGCAGTAGCACCCGACAGGAGCACAGATACGCAGTATTTT.

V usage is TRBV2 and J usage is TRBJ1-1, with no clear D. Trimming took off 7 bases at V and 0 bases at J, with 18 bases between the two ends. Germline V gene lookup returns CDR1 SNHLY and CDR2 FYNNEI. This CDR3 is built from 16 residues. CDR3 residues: CASTILVDRLNTEAFF. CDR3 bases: TGTGCCAGCACTATACTTGTAGACCGCCTGAACACTGAAGCTTTCTTT.

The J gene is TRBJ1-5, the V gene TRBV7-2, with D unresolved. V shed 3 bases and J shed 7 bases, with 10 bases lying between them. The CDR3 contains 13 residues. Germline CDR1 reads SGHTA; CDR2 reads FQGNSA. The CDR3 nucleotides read TGTGCCAGCAGCTTCGGGAATCAGCAGCCCCAGCATTTT. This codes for CASSFGNQQPQHF.

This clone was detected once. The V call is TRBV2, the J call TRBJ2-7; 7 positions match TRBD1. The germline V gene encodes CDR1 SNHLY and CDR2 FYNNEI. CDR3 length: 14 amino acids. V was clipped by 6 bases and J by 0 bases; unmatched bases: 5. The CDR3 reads CASRQQGSSYEQYF. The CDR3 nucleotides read TGTGCCAGCAGGCAACAGGGGTCCTCCTACGAGCAGTACTTC.

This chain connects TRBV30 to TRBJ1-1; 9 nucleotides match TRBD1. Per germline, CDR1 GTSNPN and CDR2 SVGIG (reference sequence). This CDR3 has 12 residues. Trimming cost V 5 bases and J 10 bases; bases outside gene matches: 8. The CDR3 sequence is CAWDANRGRAFF. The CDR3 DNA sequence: TGTGCCTGGGACGCTAACAGGGGGCGAGCTTTCTTT.

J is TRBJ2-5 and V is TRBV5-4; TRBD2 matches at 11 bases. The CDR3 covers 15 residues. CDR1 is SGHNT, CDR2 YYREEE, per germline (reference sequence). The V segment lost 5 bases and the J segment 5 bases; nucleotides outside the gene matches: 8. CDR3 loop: CASSSLAGGPETQYF. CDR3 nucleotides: TGTGCCAGCAGTTCCTTAGCGGGGGGGCCCGAGACCCAGTACTTC.

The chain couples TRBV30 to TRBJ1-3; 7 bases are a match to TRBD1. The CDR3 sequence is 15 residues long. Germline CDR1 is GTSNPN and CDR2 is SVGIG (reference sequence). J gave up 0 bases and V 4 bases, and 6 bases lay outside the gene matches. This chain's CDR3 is CAWNLDRVSGNTIYF. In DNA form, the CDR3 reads TGTGCCTGGAACCTAGACAGGGTCTCTGGAAACACCATATATTTT.

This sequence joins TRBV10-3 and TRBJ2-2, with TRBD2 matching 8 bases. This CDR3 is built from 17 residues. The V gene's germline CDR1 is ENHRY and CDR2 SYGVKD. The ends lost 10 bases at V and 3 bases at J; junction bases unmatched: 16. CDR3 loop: CASGFARAGGDTGELFF. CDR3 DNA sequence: TGTGCCAGCGGATTCGCCAGGGCGGGAGGTGACACCGGGGAGCTGTTTTTT.

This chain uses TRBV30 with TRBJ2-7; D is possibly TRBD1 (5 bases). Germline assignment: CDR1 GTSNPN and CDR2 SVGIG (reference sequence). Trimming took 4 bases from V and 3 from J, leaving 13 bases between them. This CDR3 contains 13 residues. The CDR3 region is CAWKRTLLYEQYF. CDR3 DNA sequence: TGTGCCTGGAAACGGACACTTCTCTACGAGCAGTACTTC.

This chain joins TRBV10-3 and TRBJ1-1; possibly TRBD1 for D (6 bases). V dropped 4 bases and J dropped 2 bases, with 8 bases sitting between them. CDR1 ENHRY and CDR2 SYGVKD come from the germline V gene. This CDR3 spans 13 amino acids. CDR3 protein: CAISGGGNTEAFF. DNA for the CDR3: TGTGCCATCAGTGGAGGGGGAAACACTGAAGCTTTCTTT.

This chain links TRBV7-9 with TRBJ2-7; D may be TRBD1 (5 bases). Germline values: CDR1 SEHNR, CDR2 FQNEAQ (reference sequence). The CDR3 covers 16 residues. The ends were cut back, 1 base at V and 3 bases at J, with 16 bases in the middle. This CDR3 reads CASSLVFERTNYEQYF. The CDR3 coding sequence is TGTGCCAGCAGCTTAGTGTTCGAAAGGACAAACTACGAGCAGTACTTC.

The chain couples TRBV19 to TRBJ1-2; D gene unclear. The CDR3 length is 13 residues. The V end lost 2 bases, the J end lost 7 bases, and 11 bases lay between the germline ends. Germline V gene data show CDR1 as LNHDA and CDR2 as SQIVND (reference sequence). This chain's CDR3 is CASSIWIERGYTF. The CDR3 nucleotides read TGTGCCAGTAGTATATGGATCGAGCGTGGCTACACCTTC.

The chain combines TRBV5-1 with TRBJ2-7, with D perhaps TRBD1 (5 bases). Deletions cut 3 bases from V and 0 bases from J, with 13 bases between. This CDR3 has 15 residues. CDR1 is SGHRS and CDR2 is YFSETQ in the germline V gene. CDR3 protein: CASSSQGGSSYEQYF. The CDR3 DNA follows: TGCGCCAGCAGCTCGCAGGGTGGTAGCTCCTACGAGCAGTACTTC.

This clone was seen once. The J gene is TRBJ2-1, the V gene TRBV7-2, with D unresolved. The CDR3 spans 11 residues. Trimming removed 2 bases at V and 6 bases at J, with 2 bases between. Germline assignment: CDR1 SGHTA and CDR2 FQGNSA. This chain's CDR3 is CASSLINEQFF. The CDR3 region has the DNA TGTGCCAGCAGCTTAATCAATGAGCAGTTCTTC. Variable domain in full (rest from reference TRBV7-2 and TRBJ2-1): GAGVSQSPSNKVTEKGKDVELRCDPISGHTALYWYRQSLGQGLEFLIYFQGNSAPDKSGLPSDRFSAERTGGSVSTLTIQRTQQEDSAVYLCASSLINEQFFGPGTRLTVL.